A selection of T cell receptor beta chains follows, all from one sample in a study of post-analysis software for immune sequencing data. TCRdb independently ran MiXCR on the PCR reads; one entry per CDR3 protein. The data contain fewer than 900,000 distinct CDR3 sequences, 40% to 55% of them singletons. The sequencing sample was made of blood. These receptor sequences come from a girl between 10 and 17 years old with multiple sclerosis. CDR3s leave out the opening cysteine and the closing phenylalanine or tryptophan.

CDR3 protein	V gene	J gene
ASSPRLPNTGELF	TRBV4-3	TRBJ2-2
ASSLDGGWGETQY	TRBV2	TRBJ2-5
ASSLGPILRDRGANEKLF	TRBV13	TRBJ1-4
ASSLLGGAHETQY	TRBV11-2	TRBJ2-5
ASRLGFGNTEAF	TRBV27	TRBJ1-1
ASDLRGGIEKLF	TRBV6-1	TRBJ1-4
ASQDPGQGNQPQH	TRBV19	TRBJ1-5
ASRGSGGYT	TRBV2	TRBJ1-2
ASSPTLLFYQETQY	TRBV6-6	TRBJ2-5
ASSGLAGAADTQY	TRBV28	TRBJ2-3
SVPGPPAYGYT	TRBV29-1	TRBJ1-2
SARRGLAPPEQF	TRBV20-1	TRBJ2-1
SAGGLTDTQY	TRBV29-1	TRBJ2-3
ASRPPSGTSAFPDTQY	TRBV28	TRBJ2-3
SARVQRNLYEQY	TRBV20-1	.
ASSLNESPSGYT	TRBV7-9	TRBJ1-2
ASSNRDNSPLH	TRBV18	TRBJ1-6
ASSRGSGEQF	TRBV7-9	TRBJ2-1
SARGTGGSSYNEQF	TRBV20-1	TRBJ2-1
AWSVRTPGQGLYEQY	TRBV30	TRBJ2-7
ATSRDGQGTNQPQH	TRBV15	TRBJ1-5
ASSERRVAGGSYEQY	TRBV6-1	TRBJ2-7
ASPDTQY	TRBV7-4	TRBJ2-3
ASSLVVRNEQF	TRBV7-2	TRBJ2-1
AWSSWTSGRTYQYNEQF	TRBV30	TRBJ2-1
SATRRGGQGIPDTQY	TRBV20-1	TRBJ2-3
ASGGSGPYEQY	TRBV12-3/TRBV12-4	TRBJ2-7
ASSLEGLAGSDEQY	TRBV13	TRBJ2-7
ASSRSLGGKTQY	TRBV3-1	TRBJ2-5
ASSQVDRAYGYT	TRBV3-1	TRBJ1-2
ASSRDGSRAEAF	TRBV12-3/TRBV12-4	TRBJ1-1
ASNSVESNQPQH	TRBV6-6	TRBJ1-5
ASSLALRDRLNTEAF	TRBV12-3/TRBV12-4	TRBJ1-1
ASSLGRAPTNEKLF	TRBV7-9	TRBJ1-4
ASSETKAGAVEQF	TRBV3-1	TRBJ2-1
ATSREPSGRDNEQF	TRBV15	TRBJ2-1
ASSYPVTSEAYEQY	TRBV6-6	.